This T cell receptor beta chain was sequenced in a study of T cell responses to AZD1222 COVID-19 vaccine. Findings of the study overall: Clonal diversity was possibly underestimated; the donors were predominantly white British and more often female. Seropositive AZD1222 recipients at baseline numbered only five or six. Spike-specific TCRs gained breadth and depth after people received two AZD1222 doses.

Notes on this clone: The target antigen is unknown.

Sequencing was performed with immunoSEQ multiplex PCR; in TCRdb, only in-frame clones are kept and a portion is missing. The repertoire has some 120,000 clones, around 94% of them found once; the top ten carry approximately 6.3%. The input for sequencing was peripheral blood, taken on day 0 of AZD1222 vaccination. The sequence was obtained from an adult in good health.

The CDR3 is CASSFWGEQFF. In DNA, the CDR3 is TGTGCCAGCAGCTTTTGGGGTGAGCAGTTCTTC. The chain has TRBV11-1 and TRBJ2-1; D call uncertain. There are 11 residues in the CDR3. Per the germline V gene, CDR1 is SGHAT and CDR2 is FQDESV (reference sequence). V lost 3 bases to trimming and J lost 9 bases, with 6 bases between them. The complete variable domain, with remaining parts taken from reference TRBV11-1 and TRBJ2-1, reads EAEVAQSPRYKITEKSQAVAFWCDPISGHATLYWYRQILGQGPELLVQFQDESVVDDSQLPKDRFSAERLKGVDSTLKIQPAELGDSAMYLCASSFWGEQFFGPGTRLTVL.